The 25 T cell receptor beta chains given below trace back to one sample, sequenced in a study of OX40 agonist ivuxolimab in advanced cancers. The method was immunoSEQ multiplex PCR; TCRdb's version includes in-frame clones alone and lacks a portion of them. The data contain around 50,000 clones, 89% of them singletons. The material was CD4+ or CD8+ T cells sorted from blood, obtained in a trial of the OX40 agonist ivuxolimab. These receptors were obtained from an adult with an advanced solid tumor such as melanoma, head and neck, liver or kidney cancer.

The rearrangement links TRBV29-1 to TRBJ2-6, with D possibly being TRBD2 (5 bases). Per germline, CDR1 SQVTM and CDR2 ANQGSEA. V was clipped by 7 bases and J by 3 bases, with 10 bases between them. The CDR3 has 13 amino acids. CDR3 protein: CSARGDGANVLTF. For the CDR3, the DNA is TGCAGCGCCCGGGGAGATGGGGCCAACGTCCTGACTTTC. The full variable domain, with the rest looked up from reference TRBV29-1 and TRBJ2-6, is SAVISQKPSRDICQRGTSLTIQCQVDSQVTMMFWYRQQPGQSLTLIATANQGSEATYESGFVIDKFPISRPNLTFSTLTVSNMSPEDSSIYLCSARGDGANVLTFGAGSRLTVL.

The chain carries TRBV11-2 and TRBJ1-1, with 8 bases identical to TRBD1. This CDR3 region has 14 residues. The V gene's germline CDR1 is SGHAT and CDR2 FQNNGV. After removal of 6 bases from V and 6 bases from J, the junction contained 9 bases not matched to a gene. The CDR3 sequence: CASRLGQGRPEAFF. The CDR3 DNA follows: TGTGCCAGCAGGCTCGGACAGGGCCGCCCTGAAGCTTTCTTT. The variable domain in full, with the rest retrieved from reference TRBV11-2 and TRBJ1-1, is EAGVAQSPRYKIIEKRQSVAFWCNPISGHATLYWYQQILGQGPKLLIQFQNNGVVDDSQLPKDRFSAERLKGVDSTLKIQPAKLEDSAVYLCASRLGQGRPEAFFGQGTRLTVV.

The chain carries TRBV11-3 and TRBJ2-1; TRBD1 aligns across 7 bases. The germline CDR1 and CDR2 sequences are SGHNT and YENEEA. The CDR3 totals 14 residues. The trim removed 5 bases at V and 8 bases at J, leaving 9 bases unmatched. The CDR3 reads CASSRTGVGDEQFF. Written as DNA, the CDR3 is TGTGCCAGCAGCAGAACAGGGGTTGGCGATGAGCAGTTCTTC.

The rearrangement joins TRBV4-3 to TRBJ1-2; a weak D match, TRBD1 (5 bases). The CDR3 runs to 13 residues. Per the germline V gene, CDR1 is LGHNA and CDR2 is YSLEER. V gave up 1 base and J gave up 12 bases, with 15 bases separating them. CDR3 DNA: TGCGCCAGCAGCCAAGTGAAGGGGCGATCTCACACCTTC. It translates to CASSQVKGRSHTF.

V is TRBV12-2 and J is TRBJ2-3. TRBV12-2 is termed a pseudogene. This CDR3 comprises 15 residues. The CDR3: CASRLAGPVGDTQYF. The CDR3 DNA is TGTGCAAGTCGCTTAGCAGGTCCAGTGGGAGATACGCAGTATTTT.

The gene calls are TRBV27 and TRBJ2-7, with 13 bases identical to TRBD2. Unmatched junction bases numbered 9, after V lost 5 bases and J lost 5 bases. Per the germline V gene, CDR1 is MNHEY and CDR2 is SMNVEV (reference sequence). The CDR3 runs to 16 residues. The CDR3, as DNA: TGTGCCAGCAGTCCCCGGACTAGCGGGAGAGTCGACGAGCAGTACTTC. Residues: CASSPRTSGRVDEQYF.

CDR3 amino acids: CASSQSLGEKLFF. The DNA for the CDR3 is TGTGCCAGCAGCCAGTCCCTGGGTGAAAAACTGTTTTTT. The chain combines TRBV28 with TRBJ1-4; D gene ambiguous. The CDR3 contains 13 residues. V gave up 6 bases and J gave up 7 bases, with 12 bases separating them. The germline gives CDR1 MDHEN, CDR2 SYDVKM.

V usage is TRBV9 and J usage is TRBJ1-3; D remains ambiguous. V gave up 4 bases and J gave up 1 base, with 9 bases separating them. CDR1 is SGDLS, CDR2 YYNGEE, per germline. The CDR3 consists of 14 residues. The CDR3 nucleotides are TGTGCCAGCAGCTCAGCGGATTCTGGAAACACCATATATTTT. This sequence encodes CASSSADSGNTIYF. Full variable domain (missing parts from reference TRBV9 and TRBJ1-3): DSGVTQTPKHLITATGQRVTLRCSPRSGDLSVYWYQQSLDQGLQFLIQYYNGEERAKGNILERFSAQQFPDLHSELNLSSLELGDSALYFCASSSADSGNTIYFGEGSWLTVV.

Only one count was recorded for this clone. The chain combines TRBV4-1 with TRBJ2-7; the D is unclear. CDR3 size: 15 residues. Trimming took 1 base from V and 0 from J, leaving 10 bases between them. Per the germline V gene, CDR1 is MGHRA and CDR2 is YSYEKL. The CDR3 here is CASSQVSQSSYEQYF. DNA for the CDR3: TGCGCCAGCAGCCAAGTAAGCCAGAGCTCCTACGAGCAGTACTTC.

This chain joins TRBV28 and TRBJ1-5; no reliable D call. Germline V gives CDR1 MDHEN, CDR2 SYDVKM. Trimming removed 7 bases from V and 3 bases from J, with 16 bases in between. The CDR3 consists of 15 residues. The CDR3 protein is CASTQVQVLNQPQHF. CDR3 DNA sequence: TGTGCCAGCACCCAAGTCCAGGTGCTCAATCAGCCCCAGCATTTT.

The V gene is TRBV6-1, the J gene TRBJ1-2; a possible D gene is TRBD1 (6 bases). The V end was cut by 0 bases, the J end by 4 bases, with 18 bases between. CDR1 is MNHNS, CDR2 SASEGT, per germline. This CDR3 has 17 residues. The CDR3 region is CASSEAQGQPRVYGYTF. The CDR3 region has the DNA TGTGCCAGCAGTGAAGCTCAGGGACAACCCCGGGTCTATGGCTACACCTTC.

The CDR3 sequence: CSAYLYGGSRETQYF. CDR3 coding DNA: TGCAGCGCTTACTTATATGGGGGATCCCGAGAGACCCAGTACTTC. V and J are TRBV29-1 and TRBJ2-5; D is perhaps TRBD1 or TRBD2 (5 bases each). The length of the CDR3 is 15 residues. V was pared by 7 bases and J by 4 bases, with 22 bases between. CDR1 SQVTM and CDR2 ANQGSEA come from the germline V gene.

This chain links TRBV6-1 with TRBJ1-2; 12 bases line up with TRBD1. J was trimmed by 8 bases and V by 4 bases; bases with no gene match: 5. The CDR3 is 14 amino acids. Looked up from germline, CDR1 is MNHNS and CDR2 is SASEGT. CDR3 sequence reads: CASSVGTGGWGYTF. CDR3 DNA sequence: TGTGCCAGCAGTGTGGGGACAGGGGGCTGGGGCTACACCTTC.

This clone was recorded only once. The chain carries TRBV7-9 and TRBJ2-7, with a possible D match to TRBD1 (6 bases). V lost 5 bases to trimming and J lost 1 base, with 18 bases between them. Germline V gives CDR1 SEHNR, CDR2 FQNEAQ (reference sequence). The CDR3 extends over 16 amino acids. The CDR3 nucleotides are TGTGCCAGCAGCCCGTGGGGGCCAGGTTTATCCTACGAGCAGTACTTC. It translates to CASSPWGPGLSYEQYF.

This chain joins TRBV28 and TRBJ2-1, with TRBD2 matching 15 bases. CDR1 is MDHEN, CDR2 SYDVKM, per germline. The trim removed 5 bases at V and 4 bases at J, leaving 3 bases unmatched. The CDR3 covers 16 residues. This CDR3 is CASSQGLAGGYNEQFF. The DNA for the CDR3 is TGTGCCAGCAGTCAAGGACTAGCGGGAGGGTACAATGAGCAGTTCTTC. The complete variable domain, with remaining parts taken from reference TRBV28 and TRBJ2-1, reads DVKVTQSSRYLVKRTGEKVFLECVQDMDHENMFWYRQDPGLGLRLIYFSYDVKMKEKGDIPEGYSVSREKKERFSLILESASTNQTSMYLCASSQGLAGGYNEQFFGPGTRLTVL.

CDR3 coding DNA: TGTGCCAGCAGCTTATGGTGGCGGGGAAACACCGGGGAGCTGTTTTTT. It is translated as CASSLWWRGNTGELFF. The genes are TRBV11-2 and TRBJ2-2; possibly TRBD2 for D (6 bases). The germline CDR1 and CDR2 sequences are SGHAT and FQNNGV. Trimming stripped 2 bases from V and 2 bases from J, with 12 bases between. The CDR3 spans 16 residues.

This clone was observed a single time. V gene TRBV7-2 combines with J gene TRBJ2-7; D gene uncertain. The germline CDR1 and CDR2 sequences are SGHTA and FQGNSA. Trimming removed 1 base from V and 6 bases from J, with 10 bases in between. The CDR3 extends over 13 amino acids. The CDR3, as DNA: TGTGCCAGCAGCTTAGTGAGCTTCTCCGAGCAGTACGTC. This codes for CASSLVSFSEQYV.

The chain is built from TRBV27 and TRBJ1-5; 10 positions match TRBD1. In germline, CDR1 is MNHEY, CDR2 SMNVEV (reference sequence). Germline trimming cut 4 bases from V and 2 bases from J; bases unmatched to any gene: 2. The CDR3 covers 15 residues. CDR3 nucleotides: TGTGCCAGCAGTTACGGGACAGGGGGCAATCAGCCCCAGCATTTT. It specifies CASSYGTGGNQPQHF.

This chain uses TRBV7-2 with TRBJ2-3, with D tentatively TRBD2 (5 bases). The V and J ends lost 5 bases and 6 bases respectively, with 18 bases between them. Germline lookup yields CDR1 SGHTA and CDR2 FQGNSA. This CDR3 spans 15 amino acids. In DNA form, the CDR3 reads TGTGCCAGCAGCCCCGCCCTAGGTTCGGGGGATACGCAGTATTTT. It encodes CASSPALGSGDTQYF. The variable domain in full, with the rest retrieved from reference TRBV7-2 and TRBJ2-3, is GAGVSQSPSNKVTEKGKDVELRCDPISGHTALYWYRQSLGQGLEFLIYFQGNSAPDKSGLPSDRFSAERTGGSVSTLTIQRTQQEDSAVYLCASSPALGSGDTQYFGPGTRLTVL.

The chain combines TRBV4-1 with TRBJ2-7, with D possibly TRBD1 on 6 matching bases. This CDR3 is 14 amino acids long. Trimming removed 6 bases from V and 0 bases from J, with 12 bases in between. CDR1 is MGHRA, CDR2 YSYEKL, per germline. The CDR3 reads CASRPSDSSYEQYV. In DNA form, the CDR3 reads TGCGCCAGCAGACCCTCGGACAGCTCCTACGAGCAGTACGTC.

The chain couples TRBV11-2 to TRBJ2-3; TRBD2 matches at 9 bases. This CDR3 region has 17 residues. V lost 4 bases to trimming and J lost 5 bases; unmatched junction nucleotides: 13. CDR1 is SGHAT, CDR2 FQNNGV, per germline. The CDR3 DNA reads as TGTGCCAGCAGCTGGGGGGATGGCGGGAGGGCCCGAGATACGCAGTATTTT. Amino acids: CASSWGDGGRARDTQYF.

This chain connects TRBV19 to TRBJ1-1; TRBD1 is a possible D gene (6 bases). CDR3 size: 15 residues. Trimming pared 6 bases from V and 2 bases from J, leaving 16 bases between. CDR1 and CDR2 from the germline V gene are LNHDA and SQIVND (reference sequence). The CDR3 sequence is CASRHAGARNTEAFF. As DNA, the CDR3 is TGTGCCAGTAGACATGCGGGGGCGCGAAACACTGAAGCTTTCTTT.

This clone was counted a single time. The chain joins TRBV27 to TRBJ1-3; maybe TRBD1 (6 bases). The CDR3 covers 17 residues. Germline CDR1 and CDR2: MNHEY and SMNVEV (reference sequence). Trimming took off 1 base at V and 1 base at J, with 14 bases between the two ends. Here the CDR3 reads CASSLWGRGLSGNTIYF. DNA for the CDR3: TGTGCCAGCAGTTTATGGGGCAGGGGCCTATCTGGAAACACCATATATTTT.

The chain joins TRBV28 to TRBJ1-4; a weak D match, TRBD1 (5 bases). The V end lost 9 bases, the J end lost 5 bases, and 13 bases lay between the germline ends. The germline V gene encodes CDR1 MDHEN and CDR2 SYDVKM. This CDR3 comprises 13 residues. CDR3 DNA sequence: TGTGCCAGTGTCGACAGACCGAATGAAAAACTGTTTTTT. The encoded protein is CASVDRPNEKLFF.

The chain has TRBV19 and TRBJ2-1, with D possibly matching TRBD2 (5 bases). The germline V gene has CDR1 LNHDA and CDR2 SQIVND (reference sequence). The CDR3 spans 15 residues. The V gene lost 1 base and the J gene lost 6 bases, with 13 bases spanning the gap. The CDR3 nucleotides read TGTGCCAGTAGTATAGGAGGCCTAGCCCTCAATGAGCAGTTCTTC. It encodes CASSIGGLALNEQFF. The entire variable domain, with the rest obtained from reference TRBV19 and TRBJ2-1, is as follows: DGGITQSPKYLFRKEGQNVTLSCEQNLNHDAMYWYRQDPGQGLRLIYYSQIVNDFQKGDIAEGYSVSREKKESFPLTVTSAQKNPTAFYLCASSIGGLALNEQFFGPGTRLTVL.